This paragraph covers one TCR beta chain sequence. This clonotype was recorded only once. There is no known antigen for this receptor. Base qualities are not at hand, and no much larger clone is one base apart. Single-read evidence is weak. Reading from cysteine to phenylalanine, the CDR3 counts 12 amino acids. Only CDR3 DNA is held: 36 bases, read in frame from base 1. Trimmed from V: 7 bases; trimmed from J: 4 bases; junction bases lacking a gene match: 4. Via the germline V gene, CDR1 is SQVTM and CDR2 ANQGSEA. The method was 5' RACE. Sequencing instrument: Illumina HiSeq 2500. A second PCR of roughly 7 to 12 cycles was run with a J-beta primer mix and a sample-barcoded 5' primer. Each TCR beta cDNA molecule received a unique molecular identifier from a template-switch 5' adaptor carrying 12 random nucleotides. At least 3 million CDR3-containing paired-end reads were obtained from each sample. The Mint cDNA synthesis kit, primed by a TRBC-specific oligonucleotide, was used to synthesize first-strand cDNA from all RNA. After uracil-DNA glycosylase treatment, a first 18-cycle PCR used universal primers M1SS and BC2_uni_R on all cDNA. The original pipeline was this. For normalization, 1 million high-quality reads were randomly selected from each sample, with every read carrying a distinct molecular identifier. Reads sharing molecular identifiers were discarded rather than binned into consensus sequences. MiTCR, run with a Q25 quality threshold and the strictest error-elimination algorithm, handled CDR3 identification, clonotype clustering and error correction. A nonparametric unseen species model using Euler transformation provided a lower-bound estimate of total TCR beta diversity. TCRdb reprocessed the public reads (quality trimming at Q25 with fastp, clone calling with MiXCR) and kept in-frame beta chains. Every entry covers one CDR3 protein and lists the most common genes and DNA from its rows. The V and J calls reflect TCRdb's pipeline rather than the authors' work. The sample records about 640,000 distinct CDR3 sequences, under 65% of which are singletons. Over 30% of the sample is held by the ten biggest clonotypes.

This specimen comes from a study of blood T cells in healthy people across ages (dated by TCRdb to the mid-2010s). About the study as a whole: In model experiments, roughly one uniquely barcoded TCR beta cDNA molecule per two T cells was captured by template switching. The study measured age-related changes in TCR beta repertoire diversity using deep sequencing normalized with unique cDNA molecular identifiers. The donors were split into four age groups: young (average around 15 years), middle-aged (about 40), aged (62) and long-lived (about 74). To avoid experimental bias, donors of different ages were randomly spread across the sequencing lanes. The study analyzed two additional independent replicas of 1 million unique cDNA reads from the same blood draw for two donors, one aged 18 to 30 and one aged 80 or older. Results and caveats for the whole study, not just this receptor: Bulk unsorted PBMC profiling prevented conclusive comparison of naive and antigen-experienced compartments. A strong correlation was found between observed TCR beta diversity and the percentage of naive T cells measured by flow cytometry. Estimates of total diversity from one million sequenced T cells were regarded as lower bounds and underestimates. The long-lived group showed more naive CD4+ T cells, fewer expanded clones and increased TCR diversity than the aged group, suggesting age selection. Observed TCR beta diversity per million T cells fell roughly linearly with age, and a significant reduction was already apparent by age about 38. Because donor CMV infection status was unknown, age-related changes in expanded clonotypes were potentially confounded.

Systemically healthy Caucasian individuals from Russia, approximately 39 in total and aged about 6 to 90 years, were included as donors. Roughly 11 milliliters of peripheral blood were drawn from each donor into EDTA-treated Vacutainer tubes. Ficoll-Paque density-gradient centrifugation was used to isolate PBMCs, with at least 6.5 million per sample. Total RNA was extracted from PBMCs with Trizol reagent, with at least 6 micrograms obtained per sample. For every donor, flow cytometry on a PBMC aliquot measured the percentage of naive CD45RAhigh/CD27high T cells. The sequence links TRBV29-1 to TRBJ2-3; a stretch of 8 junction bases matches TRBD2. The sequence derives from a man aged 55 to 69 in good health. The material sequenced was blood. The encoded CDR3 is CSGTAGADTQYF. The DNA is TGCAGCGGGACAGCGGGGGCAGATACGCAGTATTTT.